This entry describes one T cell receptor (beta chain). Its antigen is currently not known. No base-level quality is on record; no much larger clone is a single base apart. This sample was taken from a study of T cell responses to AZD1222 COVID-19 vaccine (dated by TCRdb to the early 2020s). Background on the whole study: TCR sequencing was performed for fewer than 250 trial participants, of whom 200 to 220 were given two doses of AZD1222 and some 25 were given two doses of MenACWY control vaccine. Trial participants were enrolled into age subgroups of 18-55, 56-69 and 70-plus years, which contained approximately 150, 30 and 60 TCR-sequenced participants, respectively.

CDR1 and CDR2 are drawn from the germline V gene: MDHEN, SYDVKM. There are 14 amino acids in the CDR3, from cysteine to phenylalanine inclusive. Only the CDR3 DNA stays, 42 bases, in frame from base 1. At the junction V is shortened by 5 bases and J by 6 bases; bases outside the gene matches: 7. The CDR3 regions of human TCRbeta chains were subjected to immunosequencing. Turning to the authors' computational methods: TCRs in the repertoires were compared against a reference library of SARS-CoV-2-specific TCRs that had been generated with the MIRA antigen-specificity platform. Breadth meant the fraction of unique TCRs that were SARS-CoV-2-associated, whereas depth meant the fraction of total T cells that were SARS-CoV-2-associated. Using the MIRA data, each spike-specific TCR was assigned both to the spike region to which the TCR was reactive and to a CD4 or CD8 class. Log10-transformed breadth and depth values were compared by one-way ANOVA with Sidak's multiple comparisons tests. Drawn from immuneACCESS, this table holds only the in-frame rearrangements with V and J called that TCRdb kept. Clones are partly lost; checked studies trace under half to an unresolved V gene and leave the rest unexplained. The V and J calls and clone size come from that table; D and trimming were worked out from the DNA. This sample lists more than 150,000 clones; 75% to 90% were detected once. 2.5% to 3% of the sample is in the top ten clones.

What the study reported, not specific to this receptor: After two AZD1222 doses, spike-specific TCR breadth and depth were significantly higher than at day 0 and than in MenACWY recipients. Reportedly, almost half of the unique spike-specific TCRs recognized epitopes lying outside the regions that are mutated in the B.1.351 and B.1.1.7 variants. Only five to seven AZD1222 recipients were SARS-CoV-2 seropositive at baseline, limiting conclusions about previously exposed vaccinees. Because no day 14 peak-response samples were available, repertoires were characterized only after the peak T cell response. The 56-69-year group was small, and its depth increase did not reach significance, likely because of low power. The whole spike protein was spanned by vaccine-associated CD4 TCRs, and dominant responses were seen in regions 160-218 and 743-854. Most participants were white British and females outnumbered males, and the authors suggested that clonal diversity may have been underestimated.

The time point tag for this specimen amounts to: baseline before first vaccination. The sample's treatment or condition label, in plain terms: meningococcal conjugate vaccine given as trial control. Vaccinee samples were obtained from the UK trials COV001 and COV002, which included a single-blind randomized controlled phase 2/3 trial of AZD1222 (ChAdOx1 nCoV-19) in healthy adults. For TCRbeta chain sequencing, PBMC samples were collected from trial participants at day 0 and at day 28 after the second dose. Recombination linked TRBV28 to TRBJ2-4, and 7 bases in between align with TRBD2. The source of this sequence is an adult in good health. Specimen: peripheral blood, collected on day 0 of MenACWY control vaccination. The nucleotide sequence reads as follows: TGTGCCAGCAGTCCGGGGGGACGTGGAAACATTCAGTACTTC. This yields the protein CASSPGGRGNIQYF.